This T cell receptor (beta chain) stems from a study of CD8 T cells in ankylosing spondylitis. The junction had 6 bases not matched to a gene; V was cut back by 0 bases and J by 9 bases. The CDR3 contains 16 residues. Germline values: CDR1 MNHEY, CDR2 SVGAGI. TCRdb re-derived calls from the 5' RACE reads in MiXCR, one entry per CDR3 protein. Seen here are 200,000 or so distinct CDR3 sequences, roughly 24% observed once, and the top ten hold 6.6%. Whole-study results and caveats: About eight highly homologous variants made up a TCR beta motif that seemed to typify ankylosing spondylitis blood.

This clonotype came up many times. Its target is not known. Specimen: blood, either unsorted or a sorted T cell fraction (not recorded which). V is TRBV6-5 and J is TRBJ2-1, with 12 bases aligning to TRBD2. The receptor was isolated from a male donor with ankylosing spondylitis or in good health (not recorded which). CDR3 residues: CASSYSILAGGREQFF. The CDR3 DNA reads as TGTGCCAGCAGTTACTCAATACTAGCGGGAGGTCGTGAGCAGTTCTTC.